The T cell receptor (beta chain) under discussion was sequenced for a study of cytomegalovirus exposure and HLA in healthy donors. Study in general: Of all 360 or so donors who were genotyped, 75% to 85% belonged to the Caucasian-associated ancestry cluster. Study-level points and caveats: CMV antigen specificity of a few CMV-associated chains was confirmed in vitro. Most of the CMV-associated TCR beta chains (in a later analysis) appeared to be HLA-restricted. When a later analysis was performed, an Asian-associated ancestry cluster reportedly had fewer N-insertions than the roughly 700-donor mean.

This clone has just a few counts. The antigen remains unidentified. Looked up from germline, CDR1 is KGHSH and CDR2 is LQKENI. With 8 bases clipped from V and 5 bases from J, the junction kept 12 bases outside the gene matches. The CDR3 loop spans 14 amino acids. Primers: 60 Vbeta forward and 13 Jbeta reverse. Repertoires were generated with immunoSEQ multiplex PCR, while TCRdb's copy carries only in-frame clones and drops some. The sample consists of roughly 180,000 clones, roughly 80% of them appearing once. This TCR was sampled from a male donor in good health and CMV-seronegative. The genes are TRBV18 and TRBJ2-7; 7 bases map to TRBD2. What was sequenced was PBMCs. The CDR3 coding sequence is TGTGCCAGCCGCCCGGGACTACGGTCCGACGAGCAGTACTTC. It specifies CASRPGLRSDEQYF. Full variable domain (missing parts from reference TRBV18 and TRBJ2-7): NAGVMQNPRHLVRRRGQEARLRCSPMKGHSHVYWYRQLPEEGLKFMVYLQKENIIDESGMPKERFSAEFPKEGPSILRIQQVVRGDSAAYFCASRPGLRSDEQYFGPGTRLTVT.